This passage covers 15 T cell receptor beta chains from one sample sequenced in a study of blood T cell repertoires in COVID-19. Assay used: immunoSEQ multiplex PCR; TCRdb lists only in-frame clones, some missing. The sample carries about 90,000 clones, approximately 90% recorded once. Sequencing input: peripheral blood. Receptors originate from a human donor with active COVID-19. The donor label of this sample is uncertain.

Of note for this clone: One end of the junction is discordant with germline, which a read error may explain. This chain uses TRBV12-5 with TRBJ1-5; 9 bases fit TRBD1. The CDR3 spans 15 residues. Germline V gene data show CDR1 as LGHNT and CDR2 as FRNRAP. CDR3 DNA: TGTGCTAGTGGCTTGGGACAGGGACTCAATCAGCCCCAGCATTTT. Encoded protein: CASGLGQGLNQPQHF.

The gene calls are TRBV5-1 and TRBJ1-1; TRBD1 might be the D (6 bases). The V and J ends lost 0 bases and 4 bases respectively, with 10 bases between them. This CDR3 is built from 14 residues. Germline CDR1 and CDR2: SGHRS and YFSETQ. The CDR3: CASSLETGSTEAFF. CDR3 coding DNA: TGCGCCAGCAGCTTGGAAACAGGGAGCACTGAAGCTTTCTTT.

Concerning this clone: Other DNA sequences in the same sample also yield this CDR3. DNA of the CDR3: TGTGCCAGCCGGCGGGGAACGAACACTGAAGCTTTCTTT. The encoded protein is CASRRGTNTEAFF. The chain employs TRBV6-5 and TRBJ1-1; D ambiguous. Germline loops: CDR1 MNHEY, CDR2 SVGAGI. The CDR3 is made up of 13 amino acids. Trimming left V 8 bases short and J 1 base short, with 11 bases between.

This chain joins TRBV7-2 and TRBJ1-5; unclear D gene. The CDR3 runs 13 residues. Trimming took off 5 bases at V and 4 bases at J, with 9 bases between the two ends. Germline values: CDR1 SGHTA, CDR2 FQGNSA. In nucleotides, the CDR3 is TGTGCCAGCAGCGGAGGGTGGAATCAGCCCCAGCATTTT. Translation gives CASSGGWNQPQHF.

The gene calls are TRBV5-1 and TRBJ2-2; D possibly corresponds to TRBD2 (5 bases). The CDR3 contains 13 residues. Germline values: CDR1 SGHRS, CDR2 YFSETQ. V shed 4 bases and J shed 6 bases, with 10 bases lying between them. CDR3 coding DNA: TGCGCCAGCAGCCAGAACGGGGCCGGGGAGCTGTTTTTT. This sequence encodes CASSQNGAGELFF.

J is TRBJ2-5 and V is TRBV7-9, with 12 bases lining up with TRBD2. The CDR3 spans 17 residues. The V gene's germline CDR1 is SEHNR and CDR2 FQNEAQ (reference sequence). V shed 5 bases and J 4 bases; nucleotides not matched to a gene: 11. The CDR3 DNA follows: TGTGCCAGCAGCCCAGACGTAACTAGCGGGGGGTTAGAGACCCAGTACTTC. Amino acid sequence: CASSPDVTSGGLETQYF. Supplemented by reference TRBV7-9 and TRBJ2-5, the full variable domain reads DTGVSQNPRHKITKRGQNVTFRCDPISEHNRLYWYRQTLGQGPEFLTYFQNEAQLEKSRLLSDRFSAERPKGSFSTLEIQRTEQGDSAMYLCASSPDVTSGGLETQYFGPGTRLLVL.

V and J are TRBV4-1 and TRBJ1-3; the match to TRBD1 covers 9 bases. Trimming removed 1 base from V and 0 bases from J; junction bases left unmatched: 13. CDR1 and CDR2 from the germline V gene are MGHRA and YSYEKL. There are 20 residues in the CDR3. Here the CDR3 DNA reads TGCGCCAGCAGCCAAGGGACAGGGGTAGACTCCATACTCTCTGGAAACACCATATATTTT. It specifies CASSQGTGVDSILSGNTIYF.

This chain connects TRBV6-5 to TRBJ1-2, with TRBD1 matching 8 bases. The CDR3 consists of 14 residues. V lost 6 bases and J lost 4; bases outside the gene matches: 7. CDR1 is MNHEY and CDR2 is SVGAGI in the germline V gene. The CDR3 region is CASRAQGAVYGYTF. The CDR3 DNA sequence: TGTGCCAGCAGGGCCCAGGGGGCGGTCTATGGCTACACCTTC.

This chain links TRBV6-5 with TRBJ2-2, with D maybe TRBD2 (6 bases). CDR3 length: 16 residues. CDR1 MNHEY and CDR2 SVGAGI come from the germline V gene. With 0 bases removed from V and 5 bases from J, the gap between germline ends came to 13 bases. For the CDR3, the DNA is TGTGCCAGCAGTTACTCAACAGGACTACCTACCGGGGAGCTGTTTTTT. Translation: CASSYSTGLPTGELFF.

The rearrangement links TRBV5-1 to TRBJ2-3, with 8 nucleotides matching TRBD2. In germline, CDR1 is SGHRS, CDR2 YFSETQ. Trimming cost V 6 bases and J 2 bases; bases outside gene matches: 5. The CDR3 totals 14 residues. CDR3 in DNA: TGCGCCAGCACGGGGGGGCCAGTCACAGATACGCAGTATTTT. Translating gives CASTGGPVTDTQYF.

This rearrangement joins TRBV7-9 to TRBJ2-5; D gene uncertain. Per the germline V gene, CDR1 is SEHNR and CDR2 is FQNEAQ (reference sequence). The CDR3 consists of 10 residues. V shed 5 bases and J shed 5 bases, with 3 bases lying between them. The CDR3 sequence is CASSLETQYF. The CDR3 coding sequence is TGTGCCAGCAGCCTGGAGACCCAGTACTTC.

As DNA, the CDR3 is TGTGCCAGCAGCCCAATCACAGGGGGCAGGACCGGGGAGCTGTTTTTT. Amino acids: CASSPITGGRTGELFF. The chain recombines TRBV7-9 with TRBJ2-2; TRBD1 matches at 9 bases. This CDR3 region has 16 residues. The germline gives CDR1 SEHNR, CDR2 FQNEAQ (reference sequence). Trimming at V came to 5 bases and at J to 5 bases, leaving 9 bases not matched to a gene.

CDR3 in amino acids: CASSSRGQANYGYTF. The CDR3 nucleotides are TGTGCCAGCAGCTCAAGGGGGCAGGCTAACTATGGCTACACCTTC. The J gene is TRBJ1-2, the V gene TRBV7-2; 7 bases are shared with TRBD1. The CDR3 has 15 residues. Losses at the gene ends were 4 bases for V and 0 bases for J; bases not matched to a gene: 5. CDR1 and CDR2 from the germline V gene are SGHTA and FQGNSA.

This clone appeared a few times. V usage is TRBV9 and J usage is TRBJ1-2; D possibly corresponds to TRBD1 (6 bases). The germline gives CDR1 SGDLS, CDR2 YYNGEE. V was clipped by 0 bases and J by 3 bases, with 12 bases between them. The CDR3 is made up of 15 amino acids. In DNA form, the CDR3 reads TGTGCCAGCAGCGTAGCTCCCAGGGGCGACTATGGCTACACCTTC. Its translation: CASSVAPRGDYGYTF.

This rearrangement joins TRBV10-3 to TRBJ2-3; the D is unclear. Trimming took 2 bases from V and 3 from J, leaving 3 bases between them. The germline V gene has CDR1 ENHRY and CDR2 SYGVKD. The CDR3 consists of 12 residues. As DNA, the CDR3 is TGTGCCATCAGTGAGCCAACAGATACGCAGTATTTT. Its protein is CAISEPTDTQYF.